This TCR beta chain was captured in a study of T cells in Graves' hyperthyroidism and ophthalmopathy. It was RNA transcripts that yielded the amplified TCR beta CDR3 regions. The study used the HTBI primer set for a first-round RT-PCR of the TCR CDR3. TCRdb independently ran MiXCR on the multiplex PCR reads; one entry per CDR3 protein. The sample has around 620,000 distinct CDR3 sequences; 35% to 55% are singletons. Germline CDR1 SNHLY, CDR2 FYNNEI. V dropped 6 bases and J dropped 6; count of bases not matched to a gene: 10. This CDR3 has 14 residues. The rearrangement links TRBV2 to TRBJ2-5; 7 bases are a match to TRBD1. The clonotype originates from an adult woman with Graves' disease, either hyperthyroidism or ophthalmopathy (not recorded which). The specimen sequenced was peripheral blood or thyroid tissue (not recorded which). In DNA, the CDR3 is TGTGCCAGCAGGGACCCGACAGGGTTGAAGACCCAGTACTTC. Translating gives CASRDPTGLKTQYF.